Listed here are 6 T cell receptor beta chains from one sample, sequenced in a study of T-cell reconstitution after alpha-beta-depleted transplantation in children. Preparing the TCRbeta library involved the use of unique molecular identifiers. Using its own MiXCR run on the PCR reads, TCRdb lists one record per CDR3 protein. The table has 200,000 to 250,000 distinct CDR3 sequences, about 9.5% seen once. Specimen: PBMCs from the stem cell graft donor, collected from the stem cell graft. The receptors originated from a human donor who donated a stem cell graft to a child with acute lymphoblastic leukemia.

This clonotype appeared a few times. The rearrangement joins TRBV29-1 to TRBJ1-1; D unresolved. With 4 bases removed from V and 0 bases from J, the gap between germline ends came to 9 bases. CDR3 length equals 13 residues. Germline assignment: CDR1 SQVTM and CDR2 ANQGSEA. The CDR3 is CSVAEIMNTEAFF. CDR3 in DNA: TGCAGCGTTGCTGAGATCATGAACACTGAAGCTTTCTTT.

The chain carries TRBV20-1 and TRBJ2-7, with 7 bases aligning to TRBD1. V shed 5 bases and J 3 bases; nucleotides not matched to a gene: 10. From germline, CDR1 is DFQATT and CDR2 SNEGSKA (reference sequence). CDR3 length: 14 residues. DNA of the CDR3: TGCAGTGCTGACAGGGTCGGAAGGTTCTACGAGCAGTACTTC. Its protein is CSADRVGRFYEQYF.

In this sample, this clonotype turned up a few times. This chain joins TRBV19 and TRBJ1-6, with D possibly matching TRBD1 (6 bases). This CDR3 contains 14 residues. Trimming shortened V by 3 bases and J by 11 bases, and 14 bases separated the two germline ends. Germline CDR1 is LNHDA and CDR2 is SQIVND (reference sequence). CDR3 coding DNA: TGTGCCAGTAGTATCCGGGGGCCCCCTACACCCCTCCACTTT. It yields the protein CASSIRGPPTPLHF.

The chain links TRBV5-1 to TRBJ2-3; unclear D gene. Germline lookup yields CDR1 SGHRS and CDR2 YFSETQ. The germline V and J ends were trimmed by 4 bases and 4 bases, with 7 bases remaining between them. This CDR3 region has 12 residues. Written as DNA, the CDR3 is TGCGCCAGCAGCCACACTGCAGATACGCAGTATTTT. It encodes CASSHTADTQYF. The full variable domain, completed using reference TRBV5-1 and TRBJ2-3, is KAGVTQTPRYLIKTRGQQVTLSCSPISGHRSVSWYQQTPGQGLQFLFEYFSETQRNKGNFPGRFSGRQFSNSRSEMNVSTLELGDSALYLCASSHTADTQYFGPGTRLTVL.

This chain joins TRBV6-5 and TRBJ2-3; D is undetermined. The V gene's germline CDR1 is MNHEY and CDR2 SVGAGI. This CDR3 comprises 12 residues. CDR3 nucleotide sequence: TGTGCATCTCAAGCTGGCACAGATACGCAGTATTTT. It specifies CASQAGTDTQYF.

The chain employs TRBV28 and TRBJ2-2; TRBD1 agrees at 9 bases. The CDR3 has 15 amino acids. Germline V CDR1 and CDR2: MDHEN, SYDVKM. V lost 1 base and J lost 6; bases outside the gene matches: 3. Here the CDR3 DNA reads TGTGCCAGCAGTTTATTGACAGGGGGTGCCGGGGAGCTGTTTTTT. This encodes CASSLLTGGAGELFF.